The 28 T cell receptor beta chains presented below share a single source sample, sequenced in a study of blood T cell repertoires in COVID-19. Repertoires were generated with immunoSEQ multiplex PCR, while TCRdb's copy carries only in-frame clones and drops some. The repertoire consists of 200,000 to 250,000 clones, with around four fifths occurring once and the leading ten covering 2.5% to 3%. Sequenced input: peripheral blood. These TCRs come from a woman in her 70s with active or convalescent COVID-19.

V and J are TRBV7-3 and TRBJ2-5; D gene uncertain. The CDR3 spans 13 residues. Germline V gene lookup returns CDR1 SGHTA and CDR2 FQGTGA. The V gene lost 2 bases and the J gene lost 5 bases, with 9 bases spanning the gap. The CDR3 DNA reads as TGTGCCAGCAGCTTATCGCTCGGGGAGACCCAGTACTTC. It encodes CASSLSLGETQYF. Variable domain in full (rest from reference TRBV7-3 and TRBJ2-5): GAGVSQTPSNKVTEKGKYVELRCDPISGHTALYWYRQSLGQGPEFLIYFQGTGAADDSGLPNDRFFAVRPEGSVSTLKIQRTERGDSAVYLCASSLSLGETQYFGPGTRLLVL.

V gene TRBV7-9 combines with J gene TRBJ2-1; D may be TRBD1 (5 bases). CDR3 length equals 15 residues. Germline CDR1 reads SEHNR; CDR2 reads FQNEAQ (reference sequence). V lost 5 bases, J lost 9 bases, and 20 bases lay in between. CDR3 loop: CASSPPLISTGEQFF. CDR3 bases: TGTGCCAGCAGCCCGCCCCTTATAAGTACAGGTGAGCAGTTCTTC.

The genes are TRBV29-1 and TRBJ1-2; possible D gene TRBD1, 5 bases. V was shortened by 2 bases and J by 6 bases, with 16 bases between the two germline ends. This CDR3 is built from 14 residues. CDR1 is SQVTM, CDR2 ANQGSEA, per germline. In DNA form, the CDR3 reads TGCAGCGTTGAAAACGCAGGGAGGAGGGATGGCTACACCTTC. Encoded protein: CSVENAGRRDGYTF.

CDR3 residues: CASSTAGEKLFF. The CDR3 coding sequence is TGTGCCAGCAGCACGGCGGGGGAAAAACTGTTTTTT. V is TRBV5-5 and J is TRBJ1-4; D remains unclear. CDR1 is SGHKS and CDR2 is YYEKEE in the germline V gene (reference sequence). The CDR3 runs to 12 residues. Trimming took off 4 bases at V and 8 bases at J, with 9 bases between the two ends.

This chain uses TRBV6-5 with TRBJ1-6; the match to TRBD1 covers 8 bases. Per the germline V gene, CDR1 is MNHEY and CDR2 is SVGAGI. V gave up 6 bases and J gave up 4 bases; unmatched junction bases: 5. The CDR3 has 15 amino acids. The DNA of the CDR3 is TGTGCCAGCAGCCGGGACAGGCCGTATAATTCACCCCTCCACTTT. Amino acids: CASSRDRPYNSPLHF.

This chain connects TRBV4-1 to TRBJ2-5; 11 nucleotides match TRBD2. The ends lost 1 base at V and 5 bases at J; junction bases unmatched: 6. Per germline, CDR1 MGHRA and CDR2 YSYEKL. The CDR3 totals 16 residues. The CDR3 loop is CASSQGTSGSWETQYF. The CDR3 bases are TGCGCCAGCAGCCAAGGAACTAGCGGGAGCTGGGAGACCCAGTACTTC.

This sequence joins TRBV7-2 and TRBJ1-4; D ambiguous. The CDR3 has 13 residues. The V gene's germline CDR1 is SGHTA and CDR2 FQGNSA. Trimming stripped 3 bases from V and 0 bases from J, with 2 bases between. As DNA, the CDR3 is TGTGCCAGCAGCTTCACAACTAATGAAAAACTGTTTTTT. This translates into CASSFTTNEKLFF.

The V gene is TRBV4-1, the J gene TRBJ1-6; no reliable D call. With 0 bases removed from V and 8 bases from J, the gap between germline ends came to 17 bases. The CDR3 totals 17 residues. The V gene's germline CDR1 is MGHRA and CDR2 YSYEKL. The CDR3 protein is CASSQDPSWTADSPLHF. The CDR3 bases are TGCGCCAGCAGCCAAGATCCGTCCTGGACTGCAGATTCACCCCTCCACTTT.

This chain uses TRBV6-2 or TRBV6-3 with TRBJ2-2; 10 positions agree with TRBD2. This CDR3 is built from 15 residues. The trim removed 4 bases at V and 1 base at J, leaving 0 bases unmatched. From germline, CDR1 is MNHEY and CDR2 SVGEGT. CDR3 bases: TGTGCCAGCAGTTGGACTAGCGGGAACACCGGGGAGCTGTTTTTT. This translates into CASSWTSGNTGELFF.

The chain uses TRBV7-3 and TRBJ2-3, with 13 bases that match TRBD2. The CDR3 has 14 amino acids. The germline CDR1 and CDR2 sequences are SGHTA and FQGTGA. Trimming removed 4 bases from V and 9 bases from J; junction bases left unmatched: 4. In DNA form, the CDR3 reads TGTGCCAGCAGCTCTGGACTAGCGGGGGCGACGCAGTATTTT. Translated, it gives CASSSGLAGATQYF.

This clone was counted between two and nine times. The rearrangement uses TRBV5-1 and TRBJ2-7; D is perhaps TRBD2 (6 bases). CDR3 length: 15 amino acids. Germline CDR1 reads SGHRS; CDR2 reads YFSETQ. V was cut by 4 bases and J by 4 bases, with 18 bases left in between. The CDR3 here is CASSLLAGLVYEQYF. CDR3 nucleotides: TGCGCCAGCAGCCTACTTGCGGGGCTTGTTTACGAGCAGTACTTC.

The sample holds one count of this clone. The genes are TRBV4-1 and TRBJ2-5, with a tentative D call TRBD1 (6 bases). The CDR3 runs 16 residues. The V end lost 1 base, the J end lost 9 bases, and 21 bases lay between the germline ends. Germline loops: CDR1 MGHRA, CDR2 YSYEKL. For the CDR3, the DNA is TGCGCCAGCAGCCAAGGGGTGGGCAGGGGCCCCAGGGCCCAGTACTTC. This codes for CASSQGVGRGPRAQYF.

The CDR3 spells CASSPGITNQPQHF. The CDR3, as DNA: TGTGCCAGCAGTCCCGGGATAACCAATCAGCCCCAGCATTTT. This sequence joins TRBV7-2 and TRBJ1-5, with no clear D. The CDR3 runs to 14 residues. Germline loops: CDR1 SGHTA, CDR2 FQGNSA. Deletions cut 6 bases from V and 3 bases from J, with 12 bases between.

This clone was picked up one time. The rearrangement joins TRBV2 to TRBJ2-1; D is possibly TRBD2 (6 bases). The V gene's germline CDR1 is SNHLY and CDR2 FYNNEI. The V gene lost 2 bases and the J gene lost 6 bases, with 17 bases spanning the gap. The CDR3 is 16 amino acids. DNA for the CDR3: TGTGCCAGCAGTGAAAGGGGCGGGACTGTTGGCAATGAGCAGTTCTTC. It is translated as CASSERGGTVGNEQFF.

J is TRBJ1-1 and V is TRBV5-1; the match to TRBD1 covers 8 bases. This CDR3 spans 15 amino acids. CDR1 is SGHRS, CDR2 YFSETQ, per germline. V lost 4 bases and J lost 6; bases outside the gene matches: 11. The CDR3 loop is CASSQRGQGDAEAFF. Written as DNA, the CDR3 is TGCGCCAGCAGCCAACGAGGACAGGGTGACGCTGAAGCTTTCTTT.

The rearrangement links TRBV6-5 to TRBJ1-5; D is unclear. Germline lookup yields CDR1 MNHEY and CDR2 SVGAGI. The CDR3 covers 14 residues. V lost 5 bases and J lost 7, with 15 bases in between. The DNA of the CDR3 is TGTGCCAGCAGTACTCAAAGGAGTAGGCAGCCCCAGCATTTT. Encoded protein: CASSTQRSRQPQHF.

The chain recombines TRBV7-2 with TRBJ2-3, with TRBD2 as a possible D gene (7 bases). V lost 1 base and J lost 5, with 19 bases in between. Germline CDR1 reads SGHTA; CDR2 reads FQGNSA. The CDR3 is 17 amino acids. Here the CDR3 reads CASSLDRGGARLDTQYF. The CDR3 DNA sequence: TGTGCCAGCAGCTTAGATCGTGGGGGGGCACGCCTAGATACGCAGTATTTT.

The chain is built from TRBV6-5 and TRBJ2-7; 8 bases fit TRBD1. V was pared by 6 bases and J by 7 bases, with 14 bases of the junction left unmatched. Germline values: CDR1 MNHEY, CDR2 SVGAGI. The CDR3 is made up of 15 amino acids. The CDR3 sequence is CASRPYRDRQPEQYF. Here the CDR3 DNA reads TGTGCCAGCAGGCCTTACCGGGACAGGCAACCGGAGCAGTACTTC.

This clone was counted only a few times. The chain joins TRBV7-2 to TRBJ2-1, with TRBD2 matching 10 bases. The CDR3 covers 15 residues. CDR1 and CDR2 (germline): SGHTA, FQGNSA. V was clipped by 5 bases and J by 7 bases; unmatched bases: 8. For the CDR3, the DNA is TGTGCCAGCAGCGGTCTAGCGGGGGCCAGGAATGAGCAGTTCTTC. This sequence encodes CASSGLAGARNEQFF.

To note about this clone: Given a much more abundant clone one base away, this may be a read error. V gene TRBV6-2 or TRBV6-3 combines with J gene TRBJ1-4; possibly TRBD1 for D (6 bases). In germline, CDR1 is MNHEY, CDR2 SVGEGT. CDR3 length: 14 residues. V lost 2 bases, J lost 8 bases, and 12 bases lay in between. Here the CDR3 DNA reads TGTGCCAGCAGTTACGGGGGGGCTGGGGAAAAACTGTTTTTT. It encodes CASSYGGAGEKLFF.

This clone was detected a few times. The rearrangement uses TRBV6-2 or TRBV6-3 and TRBJ1-2; TRBD1 matches 7 bases. The CDR3 extends over 18 amino acids. V was pared by 6 bases and J by 1 base, with 17 bases of the junction left unmatched. From germline, CDR1 is MNHEY and CDR2 SVGEGT. CDR3 in amino acids: CASSHPRIRQGHNYGYTF. The CDR3 DNA follows: TGTGCCAGCAGCCACCCCCGAATTAGACAGGGCCATAACTATGGCTACACCTTC.

The chain carries TRBV2 and TRBJ2-1, with TRBD2 identical over 7 bases. Losses at the gene ends were 1 base for V and 8 bases for J; bases not matched to a gene: 17. This CDR3 comprises 18 residues. CDR1 and CDR2 from the germline V gene are SNHLY and FYNNEI. CDR3 sequence reads: CASSEGSTSRGSGDEQFF. In DNA form, the CDR3 reads TGTGCCAGCAGTGAAGGCTCGACCTCGCGCGGGAGTGGGGATGAGCAGTTCTTC. The whole variable domain, remainder taken from reference TRBV2 and TRBJ2-1, is EPEVTQTPSHQVTQMGQEVILRCVPISNHLYFYWYRQILGQKVEFLVSFYNNEISEKSEIFDDQFSVERPDGSNFTLKIRSTKLEDSAMYFCASSEGSTSRGSGDEQFFGPGTRLTVL.

The chain uses TRBV2 and TRBJ2-7, with TRBD2 identical over 10 bases. The CDR3 is 15 amino acids. Trimming at V came to 6 bases and at J to 7 bases, leaving 12 bases not matched to a gene. Germline CDR1 SNHLY, CDR2 FYNNEI. In nucleotides, the CDR3 is TGTGCCAGCAGCGCAACCAGCGGGAGGGCTGGAGAGCAGTACTTC. Amino acid sequence: CASSATSGRAGEQYF.

The chain is built from TRBV9 and TRBJ2-2; a possible D gene is TRBD1 (5 bases). The CDR3 spans 14 residues. CDR1 and CDR2 (germline): SGDLS, YYNGEE. Trimming left V 0 bases short and J 6 bases short, with 9 bases between. The CDR3 DNA reads as TGTGCCAGCAGCGTAGTTCAGGGCTCCGGGGAGCTGTTTTTT. Translating it yields CASSVVQGSGELFF.

This clone was detected once. The rearrangement joins TRBV28 to TRBJ2-1, with D perhaps matching TRBD2 (5 bases). The V end lost 1 base, the J end lost 6 bases, and 10 bases lay between the germline ends. CDR3 length: 14 residues. Looked up from germline, CDR1 is MDHEN and CDR2 is SYDVKM. The CDR3 region is CASSLSASGNEQFF. CDR3 nucleotides: TGTGCCAGCAGTTTATCTGCCAGCGGCAATGAGCAGTTCTTC. Together with reference TRBV28 and TRBJ2-1, the CDR3 gives the full variable domain: DVKVTQSSRYLVKRTGEKVFLECVQDMDHENMFWYRQDPGLGLRLIYFSYDVKMKEKGDIPEGYSVSREKKERFSLILESASTNQTSMYLCASSLSASGNEQFFGPGTRLTVL.

The chain combines TRBV5-4 with TRBJ1-2; 10 nucleotides line up with TRBD1. Germline-derived CDR1 and CDR2 are SGHNT and YYREEE (reference sequence). The length of the CDR3 is 14 residues. The V and J ends lost 3 bases and 4 bases, in that order; junction bases with no gene match: 3. The CDR3 loop reads CASSSRTGGYGYTF. The CDR3, as DNA: TGTGCCAGCAGCTCCCGGACAGGGGGCTATGGCTACACCTTC.

The gene calls are TRBV10-1 and TRBJ2-2; no firm D call. The CDR3 sequence is 14 residues long. Germline CDR1 reads WNHNN; CDR2 reads SYGVQD (reference sequence). Trimming cost V 3 bases and J 0 bases, with 5 bases left between them. The CDR3 nucleotides are TGCGCCAGCAGTGACATTCCGAACACCGGGGAGCTGTTTTTT. This encodes CASSDIPNTGELFF.

Points on this clone: A junction boundary mismatches the germline segment, possibly from a read error. The rearrangement links TRBV7-7 to TRBJ2-3; tentatively, D is TRBD2 (6 bases). The CDR3 is made up of 14 amino acids. CDR1 SSHAT and CDR2 FNYEAQ come from the germline V gene (reference sequence). As DNA, the CDR3 is TGTGCTAGCAGCTTAGGGACTTCTACAGATACGCAGTATTTT. Amino acids: CASSLGTSTDTQYF.